The present T cell receptor beta chain was sequenced within a study of CD8 T cells in ankylosing spondylitis. Study-wide findings and caveats: Reportedly, matched ankylosing spondylitis synovial fluid was significantly enriched for disease-linked clones. Made up of eight or nine highly homologous variants, a TCR beta motif appeared characteristic of ankylosing spondylitis blood.

Trimming shortened V by 4 bases and J by 2 bases, and 13 bases separated the two germline ends. Germline V lookup: CDR1 SGHRS, CDR2 YFSETQ. The CDR3 extends over 14 amino acids. This clonotype was detected many times. Its antigen is currently unknown. Construction of TCR beta libraries was performed using quantitative 5'-RACE with molecular barcodes. TCRdb re-analysed the 5' RACE reads in MiXCR, keeping a single row per CDR3 protein. The sample lists 300,000 to 350,000 distinct CDR3 sequences, 14% to 15% seen once, with 0.85% to 1.4% in the top ten. This TCR was sampled from a male donor with ankylosing spondylitis or in good health (not recorded which). The chain has TRBV5-1 and TRBJ2-7; D uncertain. Material for sequencing was blood, either unsorted or a sorted T cell fraction (not recorded which). The CDR3 sequence: CASSLRNIPYEQYF. CDR3 nucleotides: TGCGCCAGCAGCCTCCGAAACATTCCCTACGAGCAGTACTTC.